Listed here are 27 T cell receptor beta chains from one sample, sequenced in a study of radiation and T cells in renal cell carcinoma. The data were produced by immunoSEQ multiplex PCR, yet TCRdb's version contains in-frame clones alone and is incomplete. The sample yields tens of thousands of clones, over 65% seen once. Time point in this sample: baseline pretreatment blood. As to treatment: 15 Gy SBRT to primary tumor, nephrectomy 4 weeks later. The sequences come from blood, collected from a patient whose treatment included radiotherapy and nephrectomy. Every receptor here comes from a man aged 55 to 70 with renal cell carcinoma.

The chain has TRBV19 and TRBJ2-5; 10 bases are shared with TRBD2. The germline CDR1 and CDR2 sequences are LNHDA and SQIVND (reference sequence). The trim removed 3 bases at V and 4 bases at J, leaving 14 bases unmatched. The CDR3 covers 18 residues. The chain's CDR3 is CASSIYPEIAGGRETQYF. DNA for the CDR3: TGTGCCAGTAGTATCTATCCCGAAATAGCGGGAGGAAGAGAGACCCAGTACTTC.

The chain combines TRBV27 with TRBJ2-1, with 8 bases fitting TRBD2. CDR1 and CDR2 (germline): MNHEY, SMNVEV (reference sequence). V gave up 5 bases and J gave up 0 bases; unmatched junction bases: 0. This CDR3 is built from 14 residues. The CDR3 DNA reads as TGTGCCAGCAGTAGCGGGAGCTCCTACAATGAGCAGTTCTTC. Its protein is CASSSGSSYNEQFF.

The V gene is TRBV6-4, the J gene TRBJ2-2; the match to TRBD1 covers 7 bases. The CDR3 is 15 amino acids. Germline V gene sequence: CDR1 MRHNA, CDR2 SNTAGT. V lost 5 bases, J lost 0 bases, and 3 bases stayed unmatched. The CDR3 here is CASSRDSSNTGELFF. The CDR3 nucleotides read TGTGCCAGCAGTCGGGACAGCTCGAACACCGGGGAGCTGTTTTTT.

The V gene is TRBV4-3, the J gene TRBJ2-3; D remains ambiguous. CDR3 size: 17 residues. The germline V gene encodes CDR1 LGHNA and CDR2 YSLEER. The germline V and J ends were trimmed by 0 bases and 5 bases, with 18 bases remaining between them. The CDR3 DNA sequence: TGCGCCAGCAGCCAAGAAGTTGGCGCGGCACCCGTAGATACGCAGTATTTT. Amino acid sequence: CASSQEVGAAPVDTQYF.

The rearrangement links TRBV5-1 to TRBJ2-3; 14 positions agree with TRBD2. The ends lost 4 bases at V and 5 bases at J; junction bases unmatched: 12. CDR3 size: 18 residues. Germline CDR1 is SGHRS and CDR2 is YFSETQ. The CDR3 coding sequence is TGCGCCAGCAGCCCGGCCTCACGTGGGACTAGCGGGGGAGATACGCAGTATTTT. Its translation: CASSPASRGTSGGDTQYF.

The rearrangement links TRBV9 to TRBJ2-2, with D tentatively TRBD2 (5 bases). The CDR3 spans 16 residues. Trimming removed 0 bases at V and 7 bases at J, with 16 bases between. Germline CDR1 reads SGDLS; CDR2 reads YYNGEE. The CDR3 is CASSVGGDYGRGELFF. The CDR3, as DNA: TGTGCCAGCAGCGTAGGGGGAGATTATGGTCGCGGGGAGCTGTTTTTT.

The CDR3 sequence: CASSPIVGELFF. The CDR3 DNA reads TGTGCCAGCAGCCCGATCGTCGGGGAGCTGTTTTTT. This sequence joins TRBV9 and TRBJ2-2; D call uncertain. V was shortened by 4 bases and J by 7 bases, with 8 bases between the two germline ends. This CDR3 region has 12 residues. The germline V gene has CDR1 SGDLS and CDR2 YYNGEE.

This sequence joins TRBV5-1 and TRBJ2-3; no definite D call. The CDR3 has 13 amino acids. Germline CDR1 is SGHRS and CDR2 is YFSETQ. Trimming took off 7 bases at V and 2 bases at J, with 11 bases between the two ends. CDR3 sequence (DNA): TGCGCCAGCGGGCGACTGATCACAGATACGCAGTATTTT. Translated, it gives CASGRLITDTQYF.

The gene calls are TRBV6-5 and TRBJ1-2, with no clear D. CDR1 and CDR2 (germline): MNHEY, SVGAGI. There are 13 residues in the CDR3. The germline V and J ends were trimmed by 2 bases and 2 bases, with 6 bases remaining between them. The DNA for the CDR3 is TGTGCCAGCAGTTACAGTTTAAACTATGGCTACACCTTC. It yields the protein CASSYSLNYGYTF.

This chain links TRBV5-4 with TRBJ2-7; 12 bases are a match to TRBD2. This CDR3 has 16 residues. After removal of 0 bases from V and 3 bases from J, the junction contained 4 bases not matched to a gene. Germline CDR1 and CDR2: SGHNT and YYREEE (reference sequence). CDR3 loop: CASSLVPSGRGYEQYF. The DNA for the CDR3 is TGTGCCAGCAGCTTGGTGCCTAGCGGGAGGGGCTACGAGCAGTACTTC. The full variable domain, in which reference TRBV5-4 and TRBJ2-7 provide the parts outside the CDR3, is ETGVTQSPTHLIKTRGQQVTLRCSSQSGHNTVSWYQQALGQGPQFIFQYYREEENGRGNFPPRFSGLQFPNYSSELNVNALELDDSALYLCASSLVPSGRGYEQYFGPGTRLTVT.

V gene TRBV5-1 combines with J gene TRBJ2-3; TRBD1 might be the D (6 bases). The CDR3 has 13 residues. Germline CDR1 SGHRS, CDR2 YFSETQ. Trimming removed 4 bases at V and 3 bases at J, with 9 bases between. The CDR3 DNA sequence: TGCGCCAGCAGCGCACAGGGAACAGATACGCAGTATTTT. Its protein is CASSAQGTDTQYF.

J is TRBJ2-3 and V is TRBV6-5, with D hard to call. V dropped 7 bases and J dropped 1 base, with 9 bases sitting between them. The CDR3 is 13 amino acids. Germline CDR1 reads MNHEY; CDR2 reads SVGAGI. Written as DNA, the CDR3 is TGTGCCAGCATAGCACCCGGCACAGATACGCAGTATTTT. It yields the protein CASIAPGTDTQYF.

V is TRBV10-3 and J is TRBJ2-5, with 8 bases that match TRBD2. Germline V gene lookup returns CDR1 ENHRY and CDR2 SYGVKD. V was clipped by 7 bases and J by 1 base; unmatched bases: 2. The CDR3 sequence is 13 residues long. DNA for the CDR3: TGTGCCATCAAAGGGACTAGCCAAGAGACCCAGTACTTC. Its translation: CAIKGTSQETQYF.

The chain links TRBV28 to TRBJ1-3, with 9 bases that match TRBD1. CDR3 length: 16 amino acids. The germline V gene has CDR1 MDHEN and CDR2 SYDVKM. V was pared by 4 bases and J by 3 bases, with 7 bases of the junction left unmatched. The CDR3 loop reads CASSSSGTGFGNTIYF. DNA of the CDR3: TGTGCCAGCAGTTCCTCCGGGACAGGGTTTGGAAACACCATATATTTT.

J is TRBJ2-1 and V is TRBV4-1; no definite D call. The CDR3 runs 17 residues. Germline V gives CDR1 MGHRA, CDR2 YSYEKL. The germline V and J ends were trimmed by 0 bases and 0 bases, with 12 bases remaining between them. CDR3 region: CASSQEVNSLSYNEQFF. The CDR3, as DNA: TGCGCCAGCAGCCAAGAAGTAAACTCGCTCTCCTACAATGAGCAGTTCTTC.

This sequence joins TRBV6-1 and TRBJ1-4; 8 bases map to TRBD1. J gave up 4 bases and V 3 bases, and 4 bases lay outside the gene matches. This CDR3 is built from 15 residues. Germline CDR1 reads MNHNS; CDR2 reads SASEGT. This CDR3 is CASSDRGQDNEKLFF. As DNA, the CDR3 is TGTGCCAGCAGTGACAGGGGGCAGGATAATGAAAAACTGTTTTTT.

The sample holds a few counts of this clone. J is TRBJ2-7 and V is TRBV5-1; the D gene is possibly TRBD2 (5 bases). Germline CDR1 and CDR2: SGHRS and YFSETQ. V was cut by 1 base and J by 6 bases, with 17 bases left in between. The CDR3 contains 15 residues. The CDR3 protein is CASSLNPGSEAEQYF. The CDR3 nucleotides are TGCGCCAGCAGCTTGAATCCGGGCTCGGAGGCCGAGCAGTACTTC.

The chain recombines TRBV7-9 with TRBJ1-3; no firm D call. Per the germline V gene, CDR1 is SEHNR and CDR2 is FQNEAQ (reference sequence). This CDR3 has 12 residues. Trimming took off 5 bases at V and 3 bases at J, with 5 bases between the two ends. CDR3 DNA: TGTGCCAGCAGCCCTGATGGAAACACCATATATTTT. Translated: CASSPDGNTIYF.

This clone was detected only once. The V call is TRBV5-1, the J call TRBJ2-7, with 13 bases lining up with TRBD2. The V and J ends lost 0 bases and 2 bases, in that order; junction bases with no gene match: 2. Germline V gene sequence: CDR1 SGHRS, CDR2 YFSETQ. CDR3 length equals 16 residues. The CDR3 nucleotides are TGCGCCAGCAGCTTGGGGACTAGCGGGAGTACCTACGAGCAGTACTTC. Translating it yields CASSLGTSGSTYEQYF.

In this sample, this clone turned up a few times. CDR3 in DNA: TGTGCCTGGGGGGTAGGGCATAATCAGCCCCAGCATTTT. Its translation is CAWGVGHNQPQHF. The genes are TRBV30 and TRBJ1-5; D gene unclear. The V end lost 5 bases, the J end lost 4 bases, and 12 bases lay between the germline ends. The CDR3 loop spans 13 amino acids. The germline V gene has CDR1 GTSNPN and CDR2 SVGIG (reference sequence).

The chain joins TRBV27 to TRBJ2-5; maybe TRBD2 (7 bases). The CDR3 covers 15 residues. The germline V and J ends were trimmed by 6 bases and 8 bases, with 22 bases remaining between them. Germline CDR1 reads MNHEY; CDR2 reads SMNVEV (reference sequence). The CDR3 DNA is TGTGCCAGCAGCGGGAGGCAGGGGCCTTTCGACACCCAGTACTTC. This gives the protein CASSGRQGPFDTQYF.

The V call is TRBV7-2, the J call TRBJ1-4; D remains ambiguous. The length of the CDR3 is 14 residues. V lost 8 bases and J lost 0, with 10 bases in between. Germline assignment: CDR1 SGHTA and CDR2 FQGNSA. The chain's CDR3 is CASGYGATNEKLFF. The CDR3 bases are TGTGCCAGCGGCTACGGTGCAACTAATGAAAAACTGTTTTTT.

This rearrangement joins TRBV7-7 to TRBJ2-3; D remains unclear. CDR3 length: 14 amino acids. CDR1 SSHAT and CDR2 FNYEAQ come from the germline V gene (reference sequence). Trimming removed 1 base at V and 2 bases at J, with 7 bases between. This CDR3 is CASSLDRYTDTQYF. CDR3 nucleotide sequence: TGTGCCAGCAGCTTAGATAGATACACAGATACGCAGTATTTT.

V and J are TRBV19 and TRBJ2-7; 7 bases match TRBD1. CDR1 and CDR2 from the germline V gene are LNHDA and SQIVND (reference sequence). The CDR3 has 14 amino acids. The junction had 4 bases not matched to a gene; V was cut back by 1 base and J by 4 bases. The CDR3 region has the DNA TGTGCCAGTAGTATAGTCACAGGGGAGTACGAGCAGTACTTC. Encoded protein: CASSIVTGEYEQYF.

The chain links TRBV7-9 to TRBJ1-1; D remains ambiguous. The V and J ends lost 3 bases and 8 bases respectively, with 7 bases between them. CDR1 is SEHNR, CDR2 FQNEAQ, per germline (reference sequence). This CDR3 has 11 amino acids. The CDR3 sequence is CASSFINEAFF. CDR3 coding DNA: TGTGCCAGCAGCTTCATCAACGAAGCTTTCTTT.

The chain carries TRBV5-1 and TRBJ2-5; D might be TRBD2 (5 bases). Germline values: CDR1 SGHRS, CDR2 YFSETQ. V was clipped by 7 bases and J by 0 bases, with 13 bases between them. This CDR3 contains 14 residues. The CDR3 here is CASDYDSYQETQYF. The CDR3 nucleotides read TGCGCCAGCGACTACGATTCGTACCAAGAGACCCAGTACTTC.

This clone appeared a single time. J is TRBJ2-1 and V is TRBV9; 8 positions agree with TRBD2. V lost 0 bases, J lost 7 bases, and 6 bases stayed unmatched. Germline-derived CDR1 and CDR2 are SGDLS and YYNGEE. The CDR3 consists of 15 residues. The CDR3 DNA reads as TGTGCCAGCAGCGTAGTAAGCGGGAGCGCGAATGAGCAGTTCTTC. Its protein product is CASSVVSGSANEQFF.